Each of the 6 T cell receptor beta chains below was sequenced from the same sample in a study of cytomegalovirus exposure and HLA in healthy donors. The PCR used 60 Vbeta and 13 Jbeta primers. The table came from immunoSEQ multiplex PCR; TCRdb's copy has only in-frame clones and leaves some out. The table includes 50,000 to 60,000 clones, 77% detected once. The material sequenced was PBMCs. These receptors all stem from a woman aged 40 to 55 in good health and CMV-seropositive.

As concerns this clone: This sample also contains other DNA sequences that code for the same CDR3. The chain couples TRBV7-2 to TRBJ1-2; 7 bases map to TRBD1. V lost 5 bases to trimming and J lost 8 bases; unmatched junction nucleotides: 8. Germline V gives CDR1 SGHTA, CDR2 FQGNSA. This CDR3 spans 13 amino acids. The CDR3 region has the DNA TGTGCCAGCAGCCCTGACAGGGTGCAGGGCTACACCTTC. Its translation: CASSPDRVQGYTF. Supplemented by reference TRBV7-2 and TRBJ1-2, the full variable domain reads GAGVSQSPSNKVTEKGKDVELRCDPISGHTALYWYRQSLGQGLEFLIYFQGNSAPDKSGLPSDRFSAERTGGSVSTLTIQRTQQEDSAVYLCASSPDRVQGYTFGSGTRLTVV.

The gene calls are TRBV10-1 and TRBJ2-1, with 11 bases fitting TRBD2. Trimming cost V 2 bases and J 5 bases; bases outside gene matches: 2. Germline loops: CDR1 WNHNN, CDR2 SYGVQD (reference sequence). This CDR3 region has 15 residues. This CDR3 reads CASSERGLADNEQFF. As DNA, the CDR3 is TGCGCCAGCAGTGAGCGGGGACTAGCGGACAATGAGCAGTTCTTC.

This sequence joins TRBV29-1 and TRBJ2-5; TRBD1 aligns across 9 bases. After removal of 6 bases from V and 2 bases from J, the junction contained 1 base not matched to a gene. The CDR3 sequence is 12 residues long. CDR1 and CDR2 (germline): SQVTM, ANQGSEA. This chain's CDR3 is CSVGQGQETQYF. The CDR3 DNA follows: TGCAGCGTGGGACAGGGACAAGAGACCCAGTACTTC.

This clone was seen just once. This chain uses TRBV7-2 with TRBJ2-7; a possible D gene is TRBD1 (5 bases). In germline, CDR1 is SGHTA, CDR2 FQGNSA. The CDR3 contains 11 residues. Trimming shortened V by 8 bases and J by 6 bases, and 11 bases separated the two germline ends. CDR3 nucleotides: TGTGCCAGCTCAACAGGACGCGAGCAGTACTTC. Translation gives CASSTGREQYF. The full variable domain, completed using reference TRBV7-2 and TRBJ2-7, is GAGVSQSPSNKVTEKGKDVELRCDPISGHTALYWYRQSLGQGLEFLIYFQGNSAPDKSGLPSDRFSAERTGGSVSTLTIQRTQQEDSAVYLCASSTGREQYFGPGTRLTVT.

The V gene is TRBV7-2, the J gene TRBJ2-5, with 8 bases identical to TRBD2. V was pared by 1 base and J by 5 bases, with 9 bases of the junction left unmatched. CDR1 and CDR2 from the germline V gene are SGHTA and FQGNSA. This CDR3 comprises 16 residues. For the CDR3, the DNA is TGTGCCAGCAGCTTAGGACTCTCCAGCGGGGGCGAGACCCAGTACTTC. This codes for CASSLGLSSGGETQYF.

The chain has TRBV6-5 and TRBJ1-2, with D hard to call. CDR1 is MNHEY, CDR2 SVGAGI, per germline. Trimming removed 0 bases at V and 7 bases at J, with 12 bases between. The CDR3 extends over 14 amino acids. CDR3 nucleotides: TGTGCCAGCAGTTACTCGAGGGAGAGTGGTGGCTACACCTTC. Its translation: CASSYSRESGGYTF.